These 7 T cell receptor beta chains originate from one sample sequenced in a study of Graves' ophthalmopathy and Graves' hyperthyroidism. The authors amplified TCR beta CDR3 regions, and they did so from RNA transcripts for repertoire sequencing. RT-PCR with HTBI primers came first, then second-round multiplex PCR. MiXCR, applied by TCRdb to the multiplex PCR reads, yields one record per CDR3 protein. Seen here are 650,000 to 900,000 distinct CDR3 sequences, roughly two fifths observed once, and the top ten hold approximately 43%. The sample taken for sequencing was peripheral blood. The receptors shown here come from an adult man with Graves' ophthalmopathy.

This clonotype came up many times. The chain recombines TRBV19 with TRBJ1-5; no firm D call. Trimming removed 5 bases at V and 6 bases at J, with 11 bases between. The CDR3 is 13 amino acids. Germline values: CDR1 LNHDA, CDR2 SQIVND (reference sequence). For the CDR3, the DNA is TGTGCCAGTAGTTGGCAGGAAGCTCAGCCCCAGCATTTT. As protein: CASSWQEAQPQHF.

This chain uses TRBV12-3 or TRBV12-4 with TRBJ1-2; D gene uncertain. This CDR3 spans 15 amino acids. V lost 7 bases to trimming and J lost 4 bases, with 19 bases between them. The CDR3 reads CASTNGSSVIYGYTF. The CDR3 coding sequence is TGTGCCAGCACGAACGGCTCCTCGGTTATCTATGGCTACACCTTC.

The genes are TRBV29-1 and TRBJ2-6, with a possible D match to TRBD1 (5 bases). Germline values: CDR1 SQVTM, CDR2 ANQGSEA. Deletions cut 8 bases from V and 1 base from J, with 12 bases between. CDR3 length: 14 residues. CDR3 region: CSSRQGSGANVLTF. DNA of the CDR3: TGCAGCAGTCGTCAGGGATCTGGGGCCAACGTCCTGACTTTC.

As for this clonotype: One junction end disagrees with the germline gene, perhaps due to a read error. This chain links TRBV15 with TRBJ2-3; TRBD2 might be the D (5 bases). The CDR3 has 15 residues. CDR1 and CDR2 from the germline V gene are LNHNV and YYDKDF (reference sequence). The CDR3 sequence is CATSGDLTSYDTQYF. CDR3 nucleotide sequence: TGTGCCACCAGCGGAGACCTTACTAGTTACGATACGCAGTATTTT.

This clonotype was observed many times. The rearrangement uses TRBV19 and TRBJ1-5, with unresolved D. The germline V and J ends were trimmed by 3 bases and 2 bases, with 2 bases remaining between them. The CDR3 runs to 12 residues. From germline, CDR1 is LNHDA and CDR2 SQIVND (reference sequence). The CDR3 DNA follows: TGTGCCAGTAGTATCGGCAATCAGCCCCAGCATTTT. It translates to CASSIGNQPQHF.

CDR3 sequence reads: CASSGRQTRKETQYF. Written as DNA, the CDR3 is TGTGCCAGCAGTGGCCGACAGACACGGAAAGAGACCCAGTACTTC. The V and J genes are TRBV2 and TRBJ2-5, with a tentative D call TRBD1 (5 bases). Trimming cost V 4 bases and J 3 bases, with 15 bases left between them. The germline CDR1 and CDR2 sequences are SNHLY and FYNNEI. The CDR3 is made up of 15 amino acids.

This sequence joins TRBV2 and TRBJ1-1; no definite D call. The CDR3 loop spans 11 amino acids. CDR1 is SNHLY, CDR2 FYNNEI, per germline. V lost 4 bases and J lost 6, with 6 bases in between. The CDR3 sequence is CASSGYAEAFF. CDR3 coding DNA: TGTGCCAGCAGTGGGTACGCTGAAGCTTTCTTT.